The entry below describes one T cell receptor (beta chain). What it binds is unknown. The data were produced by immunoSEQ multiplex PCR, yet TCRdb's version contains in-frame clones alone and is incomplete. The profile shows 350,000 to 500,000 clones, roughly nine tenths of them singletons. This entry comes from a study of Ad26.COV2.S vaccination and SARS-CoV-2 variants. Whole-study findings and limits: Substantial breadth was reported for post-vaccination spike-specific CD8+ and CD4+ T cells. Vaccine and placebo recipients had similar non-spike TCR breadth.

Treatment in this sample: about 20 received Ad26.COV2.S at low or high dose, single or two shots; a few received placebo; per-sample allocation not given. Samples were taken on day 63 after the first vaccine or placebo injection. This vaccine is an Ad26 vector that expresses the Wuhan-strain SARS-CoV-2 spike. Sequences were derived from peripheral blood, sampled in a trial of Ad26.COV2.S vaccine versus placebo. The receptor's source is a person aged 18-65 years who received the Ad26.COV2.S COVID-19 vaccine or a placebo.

The CDR3 loop is CASSPRGSGANVLTF. In nucleotides, the CDR3 is TGTGCCAGCAGCCCGCGAGGGTCTGGGGCCAACGTCCTGACTTTC. This sequence joins TRBV9 and TRBJ2-6; D possibly corresponds to TRBD2 (5 bases). Germline V gene lookup returns CDR1 SGDLS and CDR2 YYNGEE. V was shortened by 4 bases and J by 1 base, with 9 bases between the two germline ends. CDR3 size: 15 residues.